The clone carrying this TCR beta chain was observed a few times. This sample's TCRbeta library carried unique molecular identifier barcodes. Using its own MiXCR run on the PCR reads, TCRdb lists one record per CDR3 protein. The profile covers hundreds of thousands of distinct CDR3 sequences, with about 11% appearing a single time and roughly 4% taken by the ten largest. Trimming took 1 base from V and 7 from J; bases not matched to a gene: 5. Germline lookup yields CDR1 LGHDT and CDR2 YNNKEL (reference sequence). The CDR3 loop spans 16 amino acids. The sample belongs to a study of T-cell reconstitution after alpha-beta-depleted transplantation in children.

This sequence originates from a human donor who donated a stem cell graft to a child with acute myeloid leukemia. The sample was PBMCs from the stem cell graft donor, taken from the stem cell graft. The chain combines TRBV3-1 with TRBJ2-1, with 12 bases identical to TRBD2. The CDR3 loop is CASSQGLAGGPNEQFF. The CDR3 DNA sequence: TGTGCCAGCAGCCAAGGTCTAGCGGGAGGGCCTAATGAGCAGTTCTTC.